The rows below give T cell receptor beta chains drawn from one sample of a study of beta chain features in type 1 diabetes. TCRdb keeps only in-frame clones here, not all; method: immunoSEQ multiplex PCR. This sample yields hundreds of thousands of clones, of which less than 15% are seen a single time; about 6.7% belongs to the top ten. Material for sequencing was central memory CD4+ T cells from blood. The receptors were gathered from a young man in good health. CDR3s include the opening cysteine and the closing phenylalanine or tryptophan.

V: TRBV30; J: TRBJ1-2; CDR3: CAWSPGTHYGYTF
V: TRBV11-2; J: TRBJ1-1; CDR3: CASSLDWAAKAFF
V: TRBV7-9; J: TRBJ2-7; CDR3: CASSLSASYEQYF
V: TRBV7-9; J: TRBJ1-4; CDR3: CASTPIGRDEKLFF
V: TRBV18; J: TRBJ1-6; CDR3: CASSPHPDSPLHF
V: TRBV4-1; J: TRBJ1-4; CDR3: CASSQVPGDNEKLFF
V: TRBV29-1; J: TRBJ2-1; CDR3: CSIAGDSYNEQFF
V: TRBV12-2; J: TRBJ1-1; CDR3: CASRLLGGRDTEAFF
V: TRBV28; J: TRBJ1-2; CDR3: CASGIDWVGYGYTF
V: TRBV5-1; J: TRBJ2-5; CDR3: CASSLKDLRETQYF
V: TRBV7-2; J: TRBJ1-1; CDR3: CATHVEGLLNTEAFF
V: TRBV10-3; J: TRBJ1-2; CDR3: CAISEGTGGGYTF
V: TRBV4-3; J: TRBJ1-2; CDR3: CASSQGPGQGATNYGYTF
V: TRBV9; J: TRBJ2-6; CDR3: CASSARGSGANVLTF
V: TRBV7-2; J: TRBJ1-2; CDR3: CASSPRRNSNYGYTF
V: TRBV2; J: TRBJ2-7; CDR3: CASSARRQTRGEQYF
V: TRBV6-1; J: TRBJ1-4; CDR3: CASRGRMNEKLFF
V: TRBV4-3; J: TRBJ1-6; CDR3: CASSQLDYNSPLHF
V: TRBV7-2; J: TRBJ1-5; CDR3: CASSYRAGQPQHF
V: TRBV30; J: TRBJ1-1; CDR3: CAWSALPDRGTEAFF
V: TRBV14; J: TRBJ1-1; CDR3: CASSRPGGWTEAFF
V: TRBV7-2; J: TRBJ2-5; CDR3: CASSSRPKRSDF
V: TRBV11-3; J: TRBJ2-2; CDR3: CASSLELAGETGELFF
V: TRBV6-1; J: TRBJ1-2; CDR3: CASRQSNYGYTF
V: TRBV5-4; J: TRBJ2-3; CDR3: CASSLAERGGTDTQYF
V: TRBV7-9; J: TRBJ2-3; CDR3: CASSFGETSTDTQYF
V: TRBV4-2; J: TRBJ2-1; CDR3: CASSQRAGQMSYEQFF
V: TRBV7-2; J: TRBJ1-5; CDR3: CASSPRQGNQPQHF
V: TRBV30; J: TRBJ2-5; CDR3: CAWTGTGRKTQYF
V: TRBV4-3; J: TRBJ2-1; CDR3: CASSQDTSGKGRYNEQFF
V: TRBV5-4; J: TRBJ2-5; CDR3: CASRVGSGASQETQYF
V: TRBV7-2; J: TRBJ1-3; CDR3: CASSPPWTPYRSGNTIYF
V: TRBV7-2; J: TRBJ2-3; CDR3: CASASVGTDTQYF
V: TRBV6-5; J: TRBJ1-2; CDR3: CASSYSQGQDGYTF
V: TRBV6-1; J: TRBJ2-3; CDR3: CASSEPGTGYAGTQYF
V: TRBV4-3; J: TRBJ1-6; CDR3: CASSQTPWGRGSPLHF
V: TRBV7-2; J: TRBJ2-3; CDR3: CASSRGGPSTDTQYF
V: TRBV7-2; J: TRBJ2-1; CDR3: CASSTYGEEEQFF
V: TRBV6-1; J: TRBJ2-7; CDR3: CASSVGTVSYEQYF
V: TRBV30; J: TRBJ2-5; CDR3: CAWSVGGGKTQYF
V: TRBV7-8; J: -; CDR3: CASSPTWDSFYEQYF
V: TRBV27; J: TRBJ1-5; CDR3: CASSSRTGFQPQHF
V: TRBV7-3; J: TRBJ2-5; CDR3: CASSLGLRKETQYF
V: TRBV28; J: TRBJ2-7; CDR3: CASKTDYEQYF
V: TRBV6-4; J: TRBJ1-2; CDR3: CASRPGTDYGYTF
V: TRBV6-5; J: TRBJ1-2; CDR3: CASSDLGRGYTF
V: TRBV13; J: TRBJ2-3; CDR3: CASSDGQGPDTQYF